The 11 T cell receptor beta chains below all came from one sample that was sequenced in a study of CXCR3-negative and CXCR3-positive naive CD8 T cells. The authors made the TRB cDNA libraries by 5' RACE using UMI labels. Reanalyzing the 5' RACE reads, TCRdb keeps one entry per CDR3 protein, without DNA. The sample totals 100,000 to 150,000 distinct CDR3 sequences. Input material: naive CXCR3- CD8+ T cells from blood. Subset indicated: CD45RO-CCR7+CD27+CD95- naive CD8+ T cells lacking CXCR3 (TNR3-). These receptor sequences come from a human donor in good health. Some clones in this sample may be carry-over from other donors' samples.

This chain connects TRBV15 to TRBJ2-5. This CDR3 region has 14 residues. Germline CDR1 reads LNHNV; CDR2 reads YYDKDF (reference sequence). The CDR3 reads CATSRALHEETQYF.

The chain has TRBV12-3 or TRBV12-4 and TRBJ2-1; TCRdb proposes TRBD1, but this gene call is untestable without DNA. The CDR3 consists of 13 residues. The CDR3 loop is CATRGGSANEQFF.

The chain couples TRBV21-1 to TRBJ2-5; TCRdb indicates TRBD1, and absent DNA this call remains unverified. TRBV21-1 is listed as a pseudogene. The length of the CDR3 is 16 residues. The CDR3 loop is CASSNVQGAPPVTQYF.

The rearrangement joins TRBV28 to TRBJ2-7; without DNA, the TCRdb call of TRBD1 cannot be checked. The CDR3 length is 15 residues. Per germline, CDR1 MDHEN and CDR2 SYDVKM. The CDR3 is CASSQDRGGSYEQYF. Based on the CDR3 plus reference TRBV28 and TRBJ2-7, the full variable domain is DVKVTQSSRYLVKRTGEKVFLECVQDMDHENMFWYRQDPGLGLRLIYFSYDVKMKEKGDIPEGYSVSREKKERFSLILESASTNQTSMYLCASSQDRGGSYEQYFGPGTRLTVT.

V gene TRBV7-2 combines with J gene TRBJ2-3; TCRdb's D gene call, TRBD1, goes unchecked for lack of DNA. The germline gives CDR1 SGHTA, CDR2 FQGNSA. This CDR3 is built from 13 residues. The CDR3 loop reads CAGRGSAADTQYF.

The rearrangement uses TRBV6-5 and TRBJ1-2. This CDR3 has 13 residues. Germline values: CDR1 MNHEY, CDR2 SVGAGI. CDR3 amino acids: CASSFGPDYGYTF.

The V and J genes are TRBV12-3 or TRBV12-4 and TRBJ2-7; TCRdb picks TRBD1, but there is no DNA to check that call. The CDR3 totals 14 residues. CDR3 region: CASSTDRGPYEQYF.

The CDR3 reads CASSLDIVSSGANVLTF. The chain has TRBV3-1 and TRBJ2-6. This CDR3 comprises 17 residues. Germline values: CDR1 LGHDT, CDR2 YNNKEL (reference sequence).

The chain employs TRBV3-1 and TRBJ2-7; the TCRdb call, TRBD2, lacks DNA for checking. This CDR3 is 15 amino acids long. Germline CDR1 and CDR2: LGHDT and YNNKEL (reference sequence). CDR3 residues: CASSQVSGRRHEQYF.

The CDR3 sequence is CASSKDNRDYPLYEQYF. The genes are TRBV21-1 and TRBJ2-7; TCRdb's D gene call, TRBD2, goes unchecked for lack of DNA. TRBV21-1 corresponds to a pseudogene. The CDR3 length is 17 residues.

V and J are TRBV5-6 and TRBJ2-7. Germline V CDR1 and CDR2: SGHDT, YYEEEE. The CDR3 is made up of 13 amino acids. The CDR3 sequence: CASSLDGSYEQYF.